Each of the 25 T cell receptor beta chains below was sequenced from the same sample in a study of T cell clonality in common variable immunodeficiency. Study-wide results and limits: Common variable immunodeficiency TCR beta sequences reportedly had fewer deletions and N-nucleotide insertions.

Measured with immunoSEQ multiplex PCR; TCRdb has only the in-frame clones, and not every one. The record shows 15,000 to 20,000 clones for this sample, with no singletons present. Their antigens are not known. Sequencing was performed on peripheral blood mononuclear cells. The origin of the receptors is a human donor with common variable immunodeficiency.

This clone was recorded many times. The read ends 3 residues shy of where the CDR3 ends; the end is completed using the germline J gene. The chain employs TRBV29-1 and TRBJ1-1; D remains ambiguous. This CDR3 is 12 amino acids long. The germline CDR1 and CDR2 sequences are SQVTM and ANQGSEA. The sequenced part of the CDR3 DNA is TGCAGCGTCCAAACCCGAGGGCTCGCT. It yields the protein CSVQTRGLA. The CDR3 as a whole reads CSVQTRGLAAFF.

This clone ranks as medium-sized. The read terminates 3 residues before the CDR3 end, so the remaining end is supplied by the germline J gene. This rearrangement joins TRBV15 to TRBJ1-5; 7 nucleotides match TRBD1. Per germline, CDR1 LNHNV and CDR2 YYDKDF (reference sequence). The CDR3 length is 15 residues. Trimming cost V 0 bases and J 3 bases; bases outside gene matches: 2. CDR3: CATSREGQLNQPQHF. The DNA read from the CDR3 is TGTGCCACCAGCAGAGAGGGACAGCTCAATCAGCCC.

This clone was detected many times. The read comes to an end 3 residues before the CDR3 does, leaving the germline J gene to fill in the end. J is TRBJ2-1 and V is TRBV29-1; unclear D gene. Germline V gene sequence: CDR1 SQVTM, CDR2 ANQGSEA. The germline V and J ends were trimmed by 6 bases and 4 bases, with 13 bases remaining between them. The CDR3 runs 13 residues. The part of the CDR3 DNA that was read is TGCAGCGTGGATAGCTTACTTTACAATGAG. It encodes CSVDSLLYNE. The whole CDR3 sequence is CSVDSLLYNEQFF.

Details on this clone: The read is 3 residues too short to cover the CDR3 end, so that end is filled in from the germline J gene. The rearrangement uses TRBV2 and TRBJ2-4; D gene uncertain. V shed 6 bases and J shed 4 bases, with 19 bases lying between them. Germline CDR1 is SNHLY and CDR2 is FYNNEI. The CDR3 is made up of 16 amino acids. The chain's CDR3 is CASSQESRRYKNIQYF. CDR3 DNA (partial): TGTGCCAGCAGCCAGGAAAGTAGGAGATATAAAAACATT. The complete variable domain, with remaining parts taken from reference TRBV2 and TRBJ2-4, reads EPEVTQTPSHQVTQMGQEVILRCVPISNHLYFYWYRQILGQKVEFLVSFYNNEISEKSEIFDDQFSVERPDGSNFTLKIRSTKLEDSAMYFCASSQESRRYKNIQYFGAGTRLSVL.

At least ten counts were recorded for this clone. The read ends 3 residues before the CDR3 terminus; that terminus is restored from the germline J gene. The J gene is TRBJ2-5, the V gene TRBV29-1; D unclear. The CDR3 is made up of 15 amino acids. Trimming removed 4 bases at V and 2 bases at J, with 17 bases between. In germline, CDR1 is SQVTM, CDR2 ANQGSEA. The sequenced part of the CDR3 DNA is TGCAGCGTTGTCCCCCGCTTCTCGACTCAAGAGACC. As protein: CSVVPRFSTQET. The entire CDR3 protein is CSVVPRFSTQETQYF.

A word on this clone: The sequenced fragment ends 3 residues before the CDR3 boundary, so the rest is inferred from the germline J gene. The V gene is TRBV2, the J gene TRBJ2-7; D might be TRBD1 (6 bases). V was pared by 8 bases and J by 0 bases, with 11 bases between. Germline V lookup: CDR1 SNHLY, CDR2 FYNNEI. The length of the CDR3 is 13 residues. Incomplete CDR3 DNA: TGTGCCAGCCGGACAGACGCCTCCTACGAG. Translation: CASRTDASYE. In full, the CDR3 reads CASRTDASYEQYF. Variable domain in full (rest from reference TRBV2 and TRBJ2-7): EPEVTQTPSHQVTQMGQEVILRCVPISNHLYFYWYRQILGQKVEFLVSFYNNEISEKSEIFDDQFSVERPDGSNFTLKIRSTKLEDSAMYFCASRTDASYEQYFGPGTRLTVT.

This clone has ten or more counts. Coverage ceases 3 residues before the CDR3 finishes, and the germline J gene fills in the end. The chain has TRBV6-2 or TRBV6-3 and TRBJ2-7; perhaps TRBD2 as D (5 bases). This CDR3 has 15 residues. V gave up 2 bases and J gave up 6 bases, with 17 bases separating them. CDR1 MNHEY and CDR2 SVGEGT come from the germline V gene. CDR3 protein: CASSYDYGVIGEQYF. Partial CDR3 DNA: TGTGCCAGCAGTTACGACTATGGGGTCATCGGCGAG.

Notes on this clone: The sequenced fragment ends 3 residues before the CDR3 boundary, so the rest is inferred from the germline J gene. The chain employs TRBV7-8 and TRBJ2-3; 9 nucleotides line up with TRBD1. V trimming: 1 base; J trimming: 6 bases; junction bases outside the gene matches: 14. Germline V gives CDR1 SGHVS, CDR2 FQNEAQ. The CDR3 length is 18 residues. The covered CDR3 bases are TGTGCCAGCAGCTTAGGTGGATGGGGGACAGGGTCAGGGGATACG. It yields the protein CASSLGGWGTGSGDT. The full CDR3 is CASSLGGWGTGSGDTQYF.

This clone was seen a few times. The missing CDR3 end, 3 residues past where the read stops, is filled in from the germline J gene. The rearrangement uses TRBV19 and TRBJ2-2; 8 nucleotides match TRBD2. V shed 4 bases and J 7 bases; nucleotides not matched to a gene: 5. Germline V gene lookup returns CDR1 LNHDA and CDR2 SQIVND (reference sequence). The CDR3 has 14 residues. Incomplete CDR3 DNA: TGTGCCAGTAGTAGCGGGGGGCCGGGCGGGGAG. Its protein product is CASSSGGPGGE. The whole CDR3 protein reads CASSSGGPGGELFF.

With respect to this clone: The DNA ends 3 residues before the CDR3 does, and the rest of the CDR3 is filled in from the germline J gene. The chain carries TRBV2 and TRBJ2-2; tentatively, D is TRBD1 (5 bases). The CDR3 totals 13 residues. Trimming stripped 8 bases from V and 7 bases from J, with 14 bases between. CDR1 is SNHLY, CDR2 FYNNEI, per germline. CDR3 loop: CASVRTTVGELFF. The sequenced CDR3 bases are TGTGCCAGCGTCCGGACAACGGTCGGGGAG.

Only a few counts were recorded for this clone. Given a far larger clone just one base away, this is likely a sequencing read error. Sequencing ends 3 residues short of the CDR3 end; the germline J gene provides the rest. This chain joins TRBV19 and TRBJ1-1; TRBD1 aligns across 7 bases. Germline V lookup: CDR1 LNHDA, CDR2 SQIVND (reference sequence). The CDR3 loop spans 13 amino acids. J was trimmed by 5 bases and V by 7 bases; bases with no gene match: 7. The DNA read from the CDR3 is TGTGCCAGTATGCTGACAGGGCGTACTGAA. Amino acid sequence: CASMLTGRTE. The CDR3 in its entirety is CASMLTGRTEAFF.

About this clone itself: The read terminates 3 residues before the CDR3 end, so the remaining end is supplied by the germline J gene. This rearrangement joins TRBV6-2 or TRBV6-3 to TRBJ2-5; no clear D gene. Trimming pared 8 bases from V and 0 bases from J, leaving 10 bases between. The CDR3 is 13 residues long. CDR1 and CDR2 from the germline V gene are MNHEY and SVGEGT. The sequenced part of the CDR3 DNA is TGTGCCAGCCTGGCAGTGTACCAAGAGACC. This sequence encodes CASLAVYQET. The whole CDR3 protein is CASLAVYQETQYF.

This clone was detected ten times or more. The read is 3 residues too short to cover the CDR3 end, so that end is filled in from the germline J gene. This sequence joins TRBV5-1 and TRBJ2-7, with 7 bases fitting TRBD1. Germline values: CDR1 SGHRS, CDR2 YFSETQ. The CDR3 covers 15 residues. The trim removed 2 bases at V and 5 bases at J, leaving 10 bases unmatched. CDR3 sequence: CASSFNLQGNHEQYF. The DNA read from the CDR3 is TGCGCCAGCAGCTTTAATCTACAGGGGAATCACGAG. The variable domain in full, with the rest retrieved from reference TRBV5-1 and TRBJ2-7, is KAGVTQTPRYLIKTRGQQVTLSCSPISGHRSVSWYQQTPGQGLQFLFEYFSETQRNKGNFPGRFSGRQFSNSRSEMNVSTLELGDSALYLCASSFNLQGNHEQYFGPGTRLTVT.

The sample holds many counts of this clone. The read falls 3 residues short of the CDR3 end, and the missing part is taken from the germline J gene. This chain links TRBV7-8 with TRBJ2-5, with 9 bases lining up with TRBD1. CDR1 SGHVS and CDR2 FQNEAQ come from the germline V gene. This CDR3 is built from 13 residues. Trimming cost V 5 bases and J 5 bases; bases outside gene matches: 3. Here the CDR3 reads CASSQDRGETQYF. The sequenced part of the CDR3 DNA is TGTGCCAGCAGCCAGGACAGGGGCGAGACC.

This clone came up many times. The read halts 3 residues ahead of the CDR3 end, with the missing end drawn from the germline J gene. The rearrangement joins TRBV19 to TRBJ2-7, with a possible D match to TRBD1 (6 bases). Trimming took off 5 bases at V and 4 bases at J, with 15 bases between the two ends. Germline V CDR1 and CDR2: LNHDA, SQIVND (reference sequence). This CDR3 is built from 14 residues. Incomplete CDR3 DNA: TGTGCCAGTAGTTTGACAGGAGAATATTACGAG. It encodes CASSLTGEYYE. The whole CDR3 reads CASSLTGEYYEQYF.

On this clone: The read ends 3 residues early relative to the CDR3; the germline J gene fills the gap. The chain combines TRBV7-9 with TRBJ2-1; 8 nucleotides match TRBD1. Germline loops: CDR1 SEHNR, CDR2 FQNEAQ (reference sequence). This CDR3 is 15 amino acids long. With 6 bases clipped from V and 4 bases from J, the junction kept 8 bases outside the gene matches. The covered CDR3 bases are TGTGCCAGCAGTTCCCAGGGGGCGACTTACAATGAG. This translates into CASSSQGATYNE. The CDR3, in full, reads CASSSQGATYNEQFF.

Ten or more counts support this clone. The CDR3 end lies 3 residues beyond the end of the read and is filled in from the germline J gene. This rearrangement joins TRBV14 to TRBJ2-3; a possible D gene is TRBD2 (5 bases). Trimming took off 6 bases at V and 0 bases at J, with 13 bases between the two ends. Per germline, CDR1 SGHDN and CDR2 FVKESK. The length of the CDR3 is 15 residues. CDR3 residues: CASSLLSGSTDTQYF. The CDR3 bases that were read are TGTGCCAGCAGTCTACTCTCGGGGAGCACAGATACG.

This clone was recorded a few times. CDR3 DNA (partial): TGTGCCAGCAGCTTAGGGACTAGTCAAGAGACC. Translation: CASSLGTSQET. The entire CDR3 reads CASSLGTSQETQYF. The rearrangement links TRBV7-2 to TRBJ2-5, with 7 bases that match TRBD2. The read finishes 3 residues shy of the CDR3 end, and the germline J gene is used to complete it. This CDR3 has 14 residues. Germline V gene sequence: CDR1 SGHTA, CDR2 FQGNSA. J gave up 2 bases and V 1 base, and 1 base lay outside the gene matches.

This clone has only a few counts. The CDR3 end is not reached by the read, which stops 3 residues before it; the germline J gene fills it in. The rearrangement links TRBV6-2 or TRBV6-3 to TRBJ2-7; no definite D call. The CDR3 runs to 14 residues. Germline V gene data show CDR1 as MNHEY and CDR2 as SVGEGT. Trimming shortened V by 5 bases and J by 4 bases, and 15 bases separated the two germline ends. CDR3 DNA (partial): TGTGCCAGCAGTGCGGTGGCATCCGGATACGAG. Encoded protein: CASSAVASGYE. The CDR3, in full, reads CASSAVASGYEQYF.

This clone was counted at least ten times. The read terminates 3 residues ahead of where the CDR3 ends, so the germline J gene completes it. V gene TRBV29-1 combines with J gene TRBJ1-1, with a tentative D call TRBD1 (5 bases). The CDR3 length is 13 residues. CDR1 and CDR2 from the germline V gene are SQVTM and ANQGSEA. The V gene lost 2 bases and the J gene lost 1 base, with 8 bases spanning the gap. CDR3: CSVEQGANTEAFF. The covered CDR3 bases are TGCAGCGTTGAACAGGGAGCGAACACTGAA.

Concerning this clone: The read halts 3 residues ahead of the CDR3 end, with the missing end drawn from the germline J gene. The J gene is TRBJ2-5, the V gene TRBV7-9; TRBD2 aligns across 10 bases. The CDR3 is 15 residues long. Trimming at V came to 5 bases and at J to 1 base, leaving 4 bases not matched to a gene. Germline-derived CDR1 and CDR2 are SEHNR and FQNEAQ (reference sequence). The sequenced part of the CDR3 DNA is TGTGCCAGCAGCCTGGGACTAGCGACCCAAGAGACC. It codes for CASSLGLATQET. The whole CDR3 reads CASSLGLATQETQYF.

A note on this clone: One end of the junction does not line up with germline, which may come from a read error. The DNA ends 3 residues before the CDR3 does, and the rest of the CDR3 is filled in from the germline J gene. The rearrangement links TRBV7-7 to TRBJ2-1; TRBD1 matches at 12 bases. CDR1 is SSHAT and CDR2 is FNYEAQ in the germline V gene (reference sequence). The CDR3 loop spans 16 amino acids. Incomplete CDR3 DNA: TGTGCTAGCAGCTTAGGGACAGGGGGCCTATACAATGAG. Protein sequence: CASSLGTGGLYNE. In full, the CDR3 reads CASSLGTGGLYNEQFF.

This clone was counted ten times or more. The CDR3 end is not reached by the read, which stops 3 residues before it; the germline J gene fills it in. V and J are TRBV20-1 and TRBJ1-1; 8 positions agree with TRBD1. V was pared by 5 bases and J by 0 bases, with 5 bases of the junction left unmatched. The germline CDR1 and CDR2 sequences are DFQATT and SNEGSKA (reference sequence). This CDR3 is 14 amino acids long. Here the CDR3 reads CSAARQGLNTEAFF. CDR3 DNA (partial): TGCAGTGCTGCTCGACAGGGGTTGAACACTGAA.

This clone rates as medium-sized. The read is 3 residues too short to cover the CDR3 end, so that end is filled in from the germline J gene. The rearrangement uses TRBV29-1 and TRBJ1-1, with 9 bases matching TRBD1. The CDR3 runs 18 residues. V lost 5 bases and J lost 0; bases outside the gene matches: 16. CDR1 SQVTM and CDR2 ANQGSEA come from the germline V gene. This CDR3 reads CSVHRWGGQGKMNTEAFF. The sequenced CDR3 bases are TGCAGCGTTCACCGCTGGGGCGGACAGGGGAAAATGAACACTGAA.

This clone showed up many times. The missing CDR3 end, 3 residues past where the read stops, is filled in from the germline J gene. The gene calls are TRBV5-4 and TRBJ1-2, with 9 bases aligning to TRBD1. J lost 2 bases, V lost 0 bases, and 5 bases had no gene match. The CDR3 is 16 residues long. Germline V gene data show CDR1 as SGHNT and CDR2 as YYREEE (reference sequence). The CDR3 region is CASSLDGQGRNYGYTF. CDR3 DNA, as far as it was read: TGTGCCAGCAGCTTGGACGGACAGGGGAGGAACTATGGC.